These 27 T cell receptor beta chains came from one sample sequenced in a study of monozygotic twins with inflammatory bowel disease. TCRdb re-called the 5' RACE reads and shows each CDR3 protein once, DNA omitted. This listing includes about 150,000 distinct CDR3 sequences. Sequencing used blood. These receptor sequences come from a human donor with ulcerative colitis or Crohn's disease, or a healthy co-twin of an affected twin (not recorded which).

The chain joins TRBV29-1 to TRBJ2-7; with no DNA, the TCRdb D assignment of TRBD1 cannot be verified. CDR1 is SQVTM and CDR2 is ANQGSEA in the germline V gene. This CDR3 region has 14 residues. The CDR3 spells CSFLGQGLSYEQYF.

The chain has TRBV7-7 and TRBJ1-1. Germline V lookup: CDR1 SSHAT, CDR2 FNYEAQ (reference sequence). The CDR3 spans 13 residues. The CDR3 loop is CASSLDSNTEAFF.

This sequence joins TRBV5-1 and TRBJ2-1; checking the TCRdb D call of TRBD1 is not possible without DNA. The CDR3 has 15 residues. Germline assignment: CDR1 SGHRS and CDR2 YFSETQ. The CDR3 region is CASTLGTSSYNEQFF.

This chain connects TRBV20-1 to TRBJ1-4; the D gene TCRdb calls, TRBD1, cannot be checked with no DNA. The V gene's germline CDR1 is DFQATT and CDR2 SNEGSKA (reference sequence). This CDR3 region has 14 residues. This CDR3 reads CSAGDSQGSEKLFF.

CDR3 sequence: CASSLELGGTGELFF. This rearrangement joins TRBV5-4 to TRBJ2-2; TCRdb reports TRBD2, a call that lacks DNA to check it against. The CDR3 extends over 15 amino acids. Germline CDR1 reads SGHNT; CDR2 reads YYREEE (reference sequence).

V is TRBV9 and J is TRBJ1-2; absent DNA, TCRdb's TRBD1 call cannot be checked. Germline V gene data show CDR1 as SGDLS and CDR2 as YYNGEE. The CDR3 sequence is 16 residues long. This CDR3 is CASSDLRIGGVSGYTF.

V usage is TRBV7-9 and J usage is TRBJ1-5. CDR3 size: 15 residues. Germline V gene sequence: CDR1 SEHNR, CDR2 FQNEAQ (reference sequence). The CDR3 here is CASSLEGSRERPQHF.

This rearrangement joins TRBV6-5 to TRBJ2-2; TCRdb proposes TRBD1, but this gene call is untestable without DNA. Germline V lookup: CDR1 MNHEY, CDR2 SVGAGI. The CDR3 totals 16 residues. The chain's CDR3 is CASSYSRGANTGELFF.

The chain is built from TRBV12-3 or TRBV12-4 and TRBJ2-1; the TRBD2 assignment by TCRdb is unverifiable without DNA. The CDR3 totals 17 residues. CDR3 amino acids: CASNTRPGLAGDNEQFF.

The CDR3: CASSQDLRGSSEQYF. The chain links TRBV4-2 to TRBJ2-7. This CDR3 is built from 15 residues. Germline CDR1 LGHNA, CDR2 YNFKEQ.

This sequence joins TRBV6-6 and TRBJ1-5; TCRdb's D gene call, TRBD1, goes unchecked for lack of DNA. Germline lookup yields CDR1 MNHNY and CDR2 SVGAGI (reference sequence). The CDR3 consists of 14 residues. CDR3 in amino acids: CASSPQGGGQPQHF.

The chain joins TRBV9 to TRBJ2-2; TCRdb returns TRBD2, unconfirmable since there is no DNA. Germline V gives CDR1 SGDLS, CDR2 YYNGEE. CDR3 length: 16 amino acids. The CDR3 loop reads CASSRRGPLYTGELFF.

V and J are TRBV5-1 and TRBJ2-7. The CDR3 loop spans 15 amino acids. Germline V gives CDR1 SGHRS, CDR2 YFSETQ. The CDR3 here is CASSPHRQGPYEQYF.

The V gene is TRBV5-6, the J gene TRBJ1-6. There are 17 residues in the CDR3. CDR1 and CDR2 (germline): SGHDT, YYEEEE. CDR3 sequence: CASSFWSKLSYNSPLHF. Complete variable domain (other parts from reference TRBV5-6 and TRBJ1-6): DAGVTQSPTHLIKTRGQQVTLRCSPKSGHDTVSWYQQALGQGPQFIFQYYEEEERQRGNFPDRFSGHQFPNYSSELNVNALLLGDSALYLCASSFWSKLSYNSPLHFGNGTRLTVT.

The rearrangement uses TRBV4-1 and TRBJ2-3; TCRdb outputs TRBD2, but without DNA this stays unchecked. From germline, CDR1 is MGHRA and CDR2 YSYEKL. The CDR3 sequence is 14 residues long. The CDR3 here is CASSQVEGADTQYF.

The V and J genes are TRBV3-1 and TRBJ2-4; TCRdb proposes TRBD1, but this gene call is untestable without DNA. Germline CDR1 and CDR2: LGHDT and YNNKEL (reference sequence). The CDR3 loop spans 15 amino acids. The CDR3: CASSQPGQGDSIQYF.

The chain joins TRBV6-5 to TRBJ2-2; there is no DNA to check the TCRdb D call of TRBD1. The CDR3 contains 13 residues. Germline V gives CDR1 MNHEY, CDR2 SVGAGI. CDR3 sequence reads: CASSYLGREELFF.

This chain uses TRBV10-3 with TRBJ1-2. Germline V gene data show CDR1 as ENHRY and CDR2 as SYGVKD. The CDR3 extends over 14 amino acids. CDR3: CAISGLGSHYGYTF.

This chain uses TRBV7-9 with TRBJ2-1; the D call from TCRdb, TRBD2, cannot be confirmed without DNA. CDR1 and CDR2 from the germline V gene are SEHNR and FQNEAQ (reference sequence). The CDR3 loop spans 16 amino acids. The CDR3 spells CASSPRRTSGSNEQFF.

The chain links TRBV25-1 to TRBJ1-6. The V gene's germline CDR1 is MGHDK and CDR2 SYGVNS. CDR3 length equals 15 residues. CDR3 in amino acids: CASSVTSSYNSPLHF.

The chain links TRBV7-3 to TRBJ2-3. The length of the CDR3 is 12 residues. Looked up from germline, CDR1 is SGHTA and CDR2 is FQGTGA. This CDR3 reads CASSSNTDTQYF.

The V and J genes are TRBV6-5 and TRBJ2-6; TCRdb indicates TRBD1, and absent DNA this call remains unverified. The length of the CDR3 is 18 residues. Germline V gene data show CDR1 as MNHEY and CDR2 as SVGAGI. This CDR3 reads CASNIRGHPSSGANVLTF.

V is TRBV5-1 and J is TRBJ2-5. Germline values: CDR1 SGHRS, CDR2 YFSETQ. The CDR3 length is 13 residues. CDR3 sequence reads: CASSTQYQETQYF.

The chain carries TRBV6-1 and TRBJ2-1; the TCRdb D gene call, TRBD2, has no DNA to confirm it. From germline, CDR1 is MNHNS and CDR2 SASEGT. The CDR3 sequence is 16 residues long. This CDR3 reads CASSGTFRGGYNEQFF.

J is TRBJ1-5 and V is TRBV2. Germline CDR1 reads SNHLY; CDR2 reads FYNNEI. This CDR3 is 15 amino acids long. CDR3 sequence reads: CASKQSTEGNQPQHF.

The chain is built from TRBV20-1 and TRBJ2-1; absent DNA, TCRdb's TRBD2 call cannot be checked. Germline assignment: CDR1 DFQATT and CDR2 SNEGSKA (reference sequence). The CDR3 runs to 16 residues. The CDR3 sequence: CSARPAGGVAYNEQFF.

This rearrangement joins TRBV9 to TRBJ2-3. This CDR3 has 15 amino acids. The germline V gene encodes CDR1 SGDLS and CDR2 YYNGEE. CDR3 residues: CASSVLAGSTDTQYF.